The source of this T cell receptor (beta chain) is a study of blood T cell repertoires in COVID-19. The CDR3 loop spans 15 amino acids. Trimming left V 4 bases short and J 5 bases short, with 19 bases between. CDR1 is SQVTM and CDR2 is ANQGSEA in the germline V gene. During active infection, Seattle patients enrolled and were then monitored through disease. Generated by immunoSEQ multiplex PCR, the TCRdb table keeps only in-frame clones and is missing some. This table has under 150,000 clones, more than 80% appearing once. Sequenced material: peripheral blood. This chain connects TRBV29-1 to TRBJ2-3; TRBD1 might be the D (6 bases). The origin of this receptor is a woman in her sixties or seventies with COVID-19, enrolled during active disease. CDR3 protein: CSVGVLRDIGDTQYF. CDR3 sequence (DNA): TGCAGCGTTGGGGTACTAAGGGACATCGGAGATACGCAGTATTTT.